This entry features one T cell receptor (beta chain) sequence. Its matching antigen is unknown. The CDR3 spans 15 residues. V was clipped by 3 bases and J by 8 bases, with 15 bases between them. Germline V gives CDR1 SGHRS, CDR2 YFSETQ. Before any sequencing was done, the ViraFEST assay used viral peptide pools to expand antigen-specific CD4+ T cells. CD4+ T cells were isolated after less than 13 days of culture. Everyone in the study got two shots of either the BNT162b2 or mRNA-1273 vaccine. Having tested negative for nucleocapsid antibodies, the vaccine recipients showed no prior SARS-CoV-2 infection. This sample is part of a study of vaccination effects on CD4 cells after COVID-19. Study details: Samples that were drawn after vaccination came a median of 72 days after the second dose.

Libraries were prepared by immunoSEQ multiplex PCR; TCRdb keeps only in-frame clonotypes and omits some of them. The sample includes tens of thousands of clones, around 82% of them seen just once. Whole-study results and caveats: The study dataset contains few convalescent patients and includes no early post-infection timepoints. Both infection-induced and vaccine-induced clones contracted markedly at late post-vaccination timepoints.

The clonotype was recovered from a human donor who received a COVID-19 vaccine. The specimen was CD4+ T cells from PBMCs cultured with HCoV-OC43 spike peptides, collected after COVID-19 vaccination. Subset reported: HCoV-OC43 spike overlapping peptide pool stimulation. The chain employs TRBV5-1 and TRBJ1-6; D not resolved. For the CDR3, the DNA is TGCGCCAGCAGCTGGGCTAGATTTACGGATTCACCCCTCCACTTT. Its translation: CASSWARFTDSPLHF. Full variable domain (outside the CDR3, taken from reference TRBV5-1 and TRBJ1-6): KAGVTQTPRYLIKTRGQQVTLSCSPISGHRSVSWYQQTPGQGLQFLFEYFSETQRNKGNFPGRFSGRQFSNSRSEMNVSTLELGDSALYLCASSWARFTDSPLHFGNGTRLTVT.